This T cell receptor beta chain emerged from a study of shared clonotypes between healthy human individuals. Every donor, a Caucasian adult, lived in Nashville, Tennessee. Profiling relied on immunoSEQ multiplex PCR, and the TCRdb table lists in-frame clones only, not all of them. Among roughly 2 million clones listed, nearly 97% were seen once. The CDR3 is made up of 17 amino acids. With 5 bases clipped from V and 1 base from J, the junction kept 13 bases outside the gene matches. Germline V gives CDR1 GTSNPN, CDR2 SVGIG (reference sequence). This TCR was sampled from a man aged 18 to 35 in good health. The chain is built from TRBV30 and TRBJ2-4, with 8 bases lining up with TRBD2. The sequencing sample was made of naive CD4+ T cells sorted from blood. The subset here: CD45RA+ positively selected. The CDR3: CAWAPGLVGRAKNIQYF. The CDR3, as DNA: TGTGCCTGGGCACCGGGACTAGTGGGACGGGCCAAAAACATTCAGTACTTC. Looking up the rest from reference TRBV30 and TRBJ2-4 gives the full variable domain: SQTIHQWPATLVQPVGSPLSLECTVEGTSNPNLYWYRQAAGRGLQLLFYSVGIGQISSEVPQNLSASRPQDRQFILSSKKLLLSDSGFYLCAWAPGLVGRAKNIQYFGAGTRLSVL.